What follows are 27 T cell receptor beta chains derived from one specimen sequenced in a study of control samples from healthy donors and cancer patients. Method: immunoSEQ multiplex PCR; TCRdb's copy keeps in-frame clones and lacks some. In the table there are roughly 130,000 clones, approximately 91% of which are singletons. Sequencing input: blood. These receptors were collected from a woman aged 30 to 39 in good health.

Regarding this clone: The conserved phenylalanine or tryptophan is not found at the CDR3 terminus, so this likely reflects a read error. The limits of the CDR3 on the DNA are not certain, so only TCRdb's listed CDR3 is given. The V and J genes are TRBV6-1 and TRBJ1-4; the table assigns TRBD1, which was not confirmed against the DNA. CDR1 MNHNS and CDR2 SASEGT come from the germline V gene. The CDR3 contains 13 residues when both ends are counted. The CDR3 sequence is CASSEVRDRGRVV.

The chain recombines TRBV18 with TRBJ2-1, with D possibly being TRBD1 (6 bases). Germline V gene sequence: CDR1 KGHSH, CDR2 LQKENI. This CDR3 has 14 amino acids. The V gene lost 6 bases and the J gene lost 6 bases, with 15 bases spanning the gap. Here the CDR3 DNA reads TGTGCCAGCTCCCCGCGTACAGGGAGCAATGAGCAGTTCTTC. Its translation: CASSPRTGSNEQFF.

This clone was picked up one time. The chain uses TRBV5-4 and TRBJ2-1; D may match TRBD1 or TRBD2 (5 bases each). The V gene's germline CDR1 is SGHNT and CDR2 YYREEE (reference sequence). The V end lost 4 bases, the J end lost 0 bases, and 14 bases lay between the germline ends. This CDR3 comprises 16 residues. This CDR3 is CASSAGTASSYNEQFF. The CDR3 region has the DNA TGTGCCAGCAGCGCTGGGACGGCGAGCTCCTACAATGAGCAGTTCTTC.

In DNA form, the CDR3 reads TGTGCCAGCAGCCTAATAGCAACTAATGAAAAACTGTTTTTT. Protein sequence: CASSLIATNEKLFF. V is TRBV5-5 and J is TRBJ1-4, with D hard to call. V shed 4 bases and J shed 0 bases, with 7 bases lying between them. The CDR3 totals 14 residues. Per the germline V gene, CDR1 is SGHKS and CDR2 is YYEKEE (reference sequence).

The DNA for the CDR3 is TGTGCCAGCTCCATTGTGTCCCGCACAGATACGCAGTATTTT. It encodes CASSIVSRTDTQYF. This chain uses TRBV18 with TRBJ2-3; no reliable D call. Trimming took 6 bases from V and 1 from J, leaving 11 bases between them. Germline V CDR1 and CDR2: KGHSH, LQKENI. The CDR3 totals 14 residues.

V usage is TRBV6-1 and J usage is TRBJ2-3; TRBD2 might be the D (6 bases). Germline lookup yields CDR1 MNHNS and CDR2 SASEGT. The CDR3 has 16 amino acids. V gave up 2 bases and J gave up 5 bases, with 17 bases separating them. The CDR3 loop is CASSELGELAGDTQYF. CDR3 in DNA: TGTGCCAGCAGTGAATTAGGGGAACTAGCCGGAGATACGCAGTATTTT.

V is TRBV6-2 or TRBV6-3 and J is TRBJ2-5; TRBD1 aligns across 8 bases. The CDR3 covers 14 residues. CDR1 is MNHEY and CDR2 is SVGEGT in the germline V gene. Unmatched junction bases numbered 4, after V lost 2 bases and J lost 5 bases. CDR3: CASSYDRGGETQYF. The DNA for the CDR3 is TGTGCCAGCAGTTACGACAGGGGTGGGGAGACCCAGTACTTC.

Note on this clone: The junction differs from germline at one of its ends, possibly a read error. This chain connects TRBV6-1 to TRBJ1-1, with 9 positions matching TRBD1. Germline V gene lookup returns CDR1 MNHNS and CDR2 SASEGT. The CDR3 is 10 residues long. The CDR3 here is CASSEGQGVF. CDR3 in DNA: TGTGCCAGCAGTGAGGGACAGGGCGTATTT.

The chain links TRBV18 to TRBJ2-5, with unresolved D. The V gene's germline CDR1 is KGHSH and CDR2 LQKENI. V shed 3 bases and J shed 1 base, with 6 bases lying between them. The CDR3 has 13 amino acids. CDR3 residues: CASSPTGQETQYF. Here the CDR3 DNA reads TGTGCCAGCTCACCGACGGGCCAAGAGACCCAGTACTTC.

V usage is TRBV9 and J usage is TRBJ2-1; 9 nucleotides match TRBD1. The trim removed 4 bases at V and 1 base at J, leaving 9 bases unmatched. Germline assignment: CDR1 SGDLS and CDR2 YYNGEE. The CDR3 contains 17 residues. CDR3 sequence reads: CASSPQVGTGSYNEQFF. CDR3 nucleotides: TGTGCCAGCAGCCCTCAGGTGGGGACAGGGTCCTACAATGAGCAGTTCTTC.

The chain recombines TRBV6-1 with TRBJ2-7; 8 bases are shared with TRBD2. The CDR3 covers 13 residues. With 3 bases clipped from V and 5 bases from J, the junction kept 3 bases outside the gene matches. Looked up from germline, CDR1 is MNHNS and CDR2 is SASEGT. CDR3 loop: CASSDGRAHEQYF. The CDR3 DNA sequence: TGTGCCAGCAGTGACGGGAGGGCCCACGAGCAGTACTTC.

The J gene is TRBJ1-5, the V gene TRBV30; 9 bases fit TRBD1. CDR3 length: 12 amino acids. Germline V gene data show CDR1 as GTSNPN and CDR2 as SVGIG (reference sequence). Trimming at V came to 5 bases and at J to 4 bases, leaving 0 bases not matched to a gene. This chain's CDR3 is CAWGTGNQPQHF. The CDR3 bases are TGTGCCTGGGGGACAGGGAATCAGCCCCAGCATTTT. Combining the CDR3 with reference TRBV30 and TRBJ1-5 gives the whole variable domain SQTIHQWPATLVQPVGSPLSLECTVEGTSNPNLYWYRQAAGRGLQLLFYSVGIGQISSEVPQNLSASRPQDRQFILSSKKLLLSDSGFYLCAWGTGNQPQHFGDGTRLSIL.

The V call is TRBV3-1 (or the pseudogene TRBV3-2), the J call TRBJ1-4; possible D gene TRBD1, 5 bases. From germline, CDR1 is LGHDT and CDR2 YNNKEL (reference sequence). The CDR3 is 14 amino acids. V was cut by 4 bases and J by 8 bases, with 14 bases left in between. CDR3 in amino acids: CASSLATGGEKLFF. CDR3 coding DNA: TGTGCCAGCAGCCTTGCTACTGGGGGAGAAAAACTGTTTTTT.

In its sample, this clone was seen once. The chain is built from TRBV15 and TRBJ1-1, with a possible D match to TRBD1 (5 bases). V was shortened by 3 bases and J by 1 base, with 15 bases between the two germline ends. This CDR3 has 16 residues. Germline V lookup: CDR1 LNHNV, CDR2 YYDKDF (reference sequence). The CDR3 sequence: CATSRGLPVSNTEAFF. The CDR3 DNA reads as TGTGCCACCAGCAGGGGGCTGCCTGTCTCGAACACTGAAGCTTTCTTT.

The chain uses TRBV14 and TRBJ2-7; 11 positions agree with TRBD2. Germline loops: CDR1 SGHDN, CDR2 FVKESK. The CDR3 loop spans 15 amino acids. Trimming took 2 bases from V and 9 from J; bases not matched to a gene: 9. As DNA, the CDR3 is TGTGCCAGCAGCCAATGGACTAGCGGGCTATTGATGCAGTACTTC. Amino acids: CASSQWTSGLLMQYF.

The chain couples TRBV6-5 to TRBJ1-1; the match to TRBD1 covers 10 bases. Germline CDR1 MNHEY, CDR2 SVGAGI. The CDR3 totals 11 residues. The V segment lost 6 bases and the J segment 11 bases; nucleotides outside the gene matches: 3. The CDR3 DNA is TGTGCCAGCAGCGACAGGGGGCTGGCTTTCTTT. Translated, it gives CASSDRGLAFF.

The rearrangement uses TRBV19 and TRBJ1-4, with D uncertain. Germline lookup yields CDR1 LNHDA and CDR2 SQIVND (reference sequence). The CDR3 has 15 amino acids. Trimming removed 6 bases at V and 0 bases at J, with 11 bases between. CDR3 in amino acids: CASRAGDATNEKLFF. The CDR3 DNA is TGTGCCAGTAGGGCCGGGGATGCAACTAATGAAAAACTGTTTTTT.

The chain links TRBV5-4 to TRBJ2-2, with a possible D match to TRBD1 (6 bases). The CDR3 has 14 amino acids. CDR1 and CDR2 (germline): SGHNT, YYREEE (reference sequence). V was trimmed by 0 bases and J by 6 bases, leaving 9 bases between them. CDR3 residues: CASSLARGPGELFF. DNA for the CDR3: TGTGCCAGCAGCTTGGCCAGGGGTCCCGGGGAGCTGTTTTTT.

This rearrangement joins TRBV7-2 to TRBJ1-4; weak D call: TRBD1 (6 bases). Germline V gene data show CDR1 as SGHTA and CDR2 as FQGNSA. The CDR3 covers 14 residues. V was trimmed by 2 bases and J by 8 bases, leaving 12 bases between them. In DNA form, the CDR3 reads TGTGCCAGCAGCTTATCCAGGGGTTACGAAAAACTGTTTTTT. Translated, it gives CASSLSRGYEKLFF.

This sequence joins TRBV25-1 and TRBJ2-7, with TRBD1 matching over 9 bases. Germline CDR1 is MGHDK and CDR2 is SYGVNS. V was pared by 9 bases and J by 2 bases, with 11 bases of the junction left unmatched. This CDR3 has 15 amino acids. This chain's CDR3 is CASTVRTGATYEQYF. The CDR3 bases are TGTGCCAGTACCGTGCGGACAGGGGCCACCTACGAGCAGTACTTC.

The chain joins TRBV18 to TRBJ2-2; no clear D. CDR1 is KGHSH and CDR2 is LQKENI in the germline V gene. The CDR3 has 15 residues. V shed 1 base and J shed 7 bases, with 13 bases lying between them. CDR3 DNA: TGTGCCAGCTCACCACTTTCTGGTGAAAGCGGGGAGCTGTTTTTT. Protein product: CASSPLSGESGELFF.

The rearrangement links TRBV5-4 to TRBJ2-5, with D perhaps being TRBD1 or TRBD2 (5 bases each). The length of the CDR3 is 16 residues. Germline loops: CDR1 SGHNT, CDR2 YYREEE (reference sequence). Trimming took off 4 bases at V and 7 bases at J, with 23 bases between the two ends. CDR3 sequence: CASSKKSPGAYGTQYF. The CDR3 nucleotides are TGTGCCAGCAGCAAGAAAAGCCCCGGGGCCTACGGGACCCAGTACTTC.

V is TRBV11-2 and J is TRBJ2-7; D unclear. This CDR3 is 10 amino acids long. CDR1 is SGHAT, CDR2 FQNNGV, per germline. V dropped 8 bases and J dropped 3 bases, with 5 bases sitting between them. The CDR3 bases are TGTGCCAGCGGAAGCTACGAGCAGTACTTC. Encoded protein: CASGSYEQYF.

The rearrangement uses TRBV12-3 or TRBV12-4 and TRBJ2-1, with TRBD1 matching over 9 bases. The trim removed 5 bases at V and 6 bases at J, leaving 2 bases unmatched. The CDR3 is 13 amino acids. CDR3 sequence reads: CASSPTGGNEQFF. CDR3 nucleotides: TGTGCCAGCAGTCCGACAGGGGGCAATGAGCAGTTCTTC.

The rearrangement uses TRBV11-2 and TRBJ2-2; D possibly corresponds to TRBD2 (5 bases). Trimming removed 0 bases from V and 4 bases from J, with 9 bases in between. Germline V gene sequence: CDR1 SGHAT, CDR2 FQNNGV. This CDR3 region has 15 residues. CDR3 sequence (DNA): TGTGCCAGCAGCTTAGAGCCTAGCTTCACCGGGGAGCTGTTTTTT. Protein: CASSLEPSFTGELFF.

The V call is TRBV21-1, the J call TRBJ1-2. TRBV21-1 is termed a pseudogene. The CDR3 spans 16 residues. CDR3: CASSPSTGRRMNGYTF. Written as DNA, the CDR3 is TGTGCCAGCAGCCCGTCTACCGGACGTCGGATGAATGGCTACACCTTC.

The V and J genes are TRBV7-8 and TRBJ2-5; TRBD2 matches at 7 bases. The CDR3 sequence is 14 residues long. Per germline, CDR1 SGHVS and CDR2 FQNEAQ. J lost 0 bases, V lost 7 bases, and 5 bases had no gene match. Here the CDR3 reads CASTLGLDQETQYF. For the CDR3, the DNA is TGTGCCAGCACCCTAGGACTAGACCAAGAGACCCAGTACTTC.